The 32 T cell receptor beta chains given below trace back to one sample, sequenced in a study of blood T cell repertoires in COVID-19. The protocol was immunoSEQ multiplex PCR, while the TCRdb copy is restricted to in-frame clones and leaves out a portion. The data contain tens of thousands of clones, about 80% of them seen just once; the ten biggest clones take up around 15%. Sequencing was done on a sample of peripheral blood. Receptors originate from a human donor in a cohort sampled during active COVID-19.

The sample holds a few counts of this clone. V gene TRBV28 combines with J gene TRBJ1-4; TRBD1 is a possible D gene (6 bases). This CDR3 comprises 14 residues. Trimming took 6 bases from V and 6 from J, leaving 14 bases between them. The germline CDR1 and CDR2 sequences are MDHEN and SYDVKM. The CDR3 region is CASSPGQMDEKLFF. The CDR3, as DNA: TGTGCCAGCAGCCCAGGACAGATGGATGAAAAACTGTTTTTT.

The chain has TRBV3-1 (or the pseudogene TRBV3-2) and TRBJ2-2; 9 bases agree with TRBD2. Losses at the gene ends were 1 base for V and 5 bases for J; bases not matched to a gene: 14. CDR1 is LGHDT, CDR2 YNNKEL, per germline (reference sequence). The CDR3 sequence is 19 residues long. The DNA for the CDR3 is TGTGCCAGCAGCCAAGTACAGGGTTCTAGCGGGAAGGGAACCGGGGAGCTGTTTTTT. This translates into CASSQVQGSSGKGTGELFF.

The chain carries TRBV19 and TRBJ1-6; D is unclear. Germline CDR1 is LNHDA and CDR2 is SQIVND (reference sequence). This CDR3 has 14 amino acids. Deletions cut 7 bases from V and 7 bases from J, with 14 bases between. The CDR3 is CASNTGGGNSPLHF. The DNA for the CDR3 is TGTGCCAGTAACACGGGAGGAGGAAATTCACCCCTCCACTTT.

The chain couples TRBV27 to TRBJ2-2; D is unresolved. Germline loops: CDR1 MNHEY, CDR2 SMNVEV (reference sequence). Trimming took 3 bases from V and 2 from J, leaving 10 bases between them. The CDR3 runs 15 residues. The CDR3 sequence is CASSFLDTNTGELFF. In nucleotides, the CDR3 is TGTGCCAGCAGTTTCCTCGACACAAACACCGGGGAGCTGTTTTTT.

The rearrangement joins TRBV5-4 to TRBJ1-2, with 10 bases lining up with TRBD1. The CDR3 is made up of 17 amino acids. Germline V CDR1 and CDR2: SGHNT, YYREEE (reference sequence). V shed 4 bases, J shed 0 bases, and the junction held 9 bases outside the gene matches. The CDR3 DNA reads TGTGCCAGCAGCACCGGACAGGGGGTAATATCTAACTATGGCTACACCTTC. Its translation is CASSTGQGVISNYGYTF.

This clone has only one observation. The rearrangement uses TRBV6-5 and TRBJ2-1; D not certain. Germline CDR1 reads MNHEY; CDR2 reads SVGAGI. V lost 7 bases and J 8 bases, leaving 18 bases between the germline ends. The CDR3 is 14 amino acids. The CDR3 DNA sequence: TGTGCCAGCAATGTCAACCCCCCTGGCTATGAGCAGTTCTTC. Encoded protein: CASNVNPPGYEQFF.

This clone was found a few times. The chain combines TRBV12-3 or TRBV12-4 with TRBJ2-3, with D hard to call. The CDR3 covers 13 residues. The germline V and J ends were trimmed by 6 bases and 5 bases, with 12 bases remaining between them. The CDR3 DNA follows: TGTGCCAGCAGCCCGAGTCCCGAAGATACGCAGTATTTT. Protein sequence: CASSPSPEDTQYF.

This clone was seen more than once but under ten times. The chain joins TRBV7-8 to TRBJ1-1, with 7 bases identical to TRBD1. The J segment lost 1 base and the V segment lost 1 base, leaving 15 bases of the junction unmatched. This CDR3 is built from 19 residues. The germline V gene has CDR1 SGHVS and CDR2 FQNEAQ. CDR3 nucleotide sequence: TGTGCCAGCAGCTTAGTACAGGGGTTCCCCAACCGTGGGAACACTGAAGCTTTCTTT. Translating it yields CASSLVQGFPNRGNTEAFF.

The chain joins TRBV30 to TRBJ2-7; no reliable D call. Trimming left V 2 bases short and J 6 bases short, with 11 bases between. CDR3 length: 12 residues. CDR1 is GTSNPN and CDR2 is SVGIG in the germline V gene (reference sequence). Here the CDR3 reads CAWSSAELEQYF. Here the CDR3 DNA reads TGTGCCTGGAGTTCCGCGGAGCTCGAGCAGTACTTC.

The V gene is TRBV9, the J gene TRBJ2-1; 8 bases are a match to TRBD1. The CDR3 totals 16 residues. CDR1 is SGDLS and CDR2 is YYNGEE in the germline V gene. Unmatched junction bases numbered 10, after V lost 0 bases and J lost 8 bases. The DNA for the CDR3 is TGTGCCAGCAGCGTAGACGCAGGGGGCGCTGACCATGAGCAGTTCTTC. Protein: CASSVDAGGADHEQFF.

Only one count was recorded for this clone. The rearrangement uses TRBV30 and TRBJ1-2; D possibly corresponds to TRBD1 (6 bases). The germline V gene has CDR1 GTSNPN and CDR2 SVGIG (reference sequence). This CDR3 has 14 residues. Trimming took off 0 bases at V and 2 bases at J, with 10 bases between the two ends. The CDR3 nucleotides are TGTGCCTGGAGTGTGGGACAAGCAAACTATGGCTACACCTTC. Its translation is CAWSVGQANYGYTF.

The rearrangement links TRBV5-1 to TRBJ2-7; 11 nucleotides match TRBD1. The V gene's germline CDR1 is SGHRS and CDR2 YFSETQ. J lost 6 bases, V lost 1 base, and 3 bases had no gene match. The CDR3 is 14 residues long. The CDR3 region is CASSLSGTGGEQYF. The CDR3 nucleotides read TGCGCCAGCAGCTTGTCGGGGACAGGGGGCGAGCAGTACTTC.

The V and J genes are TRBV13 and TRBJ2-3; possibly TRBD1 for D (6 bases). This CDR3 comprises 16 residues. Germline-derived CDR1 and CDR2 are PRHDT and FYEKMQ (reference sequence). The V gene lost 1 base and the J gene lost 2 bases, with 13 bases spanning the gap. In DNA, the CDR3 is TGTGCCAGCAGCTTAGTTGGGGGCGATGACACAGATACGCAGTATTTT. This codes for CASSLVGGDDTDTQYF.

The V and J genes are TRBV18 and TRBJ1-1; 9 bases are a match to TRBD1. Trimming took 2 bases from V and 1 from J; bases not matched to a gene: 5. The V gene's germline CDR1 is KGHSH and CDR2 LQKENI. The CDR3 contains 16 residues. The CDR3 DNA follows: TGTGCCAGCTCACCAACAGGGGGCCGCGGGAACACTGAAGCTTTCTTT. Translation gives CASSPTGGRGNTEAFF. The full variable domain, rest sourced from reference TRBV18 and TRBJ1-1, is NAGVMQNPRHLVRRRGQEARLRCSPMKGHSHVYWYRQLPEEGLKFMVYLQKENIIDESGMPKERFSAEFPKEGPSILRIQQVVRGDSAAYFCASSPTGGRGNTEAFFGQGTRLTVV.

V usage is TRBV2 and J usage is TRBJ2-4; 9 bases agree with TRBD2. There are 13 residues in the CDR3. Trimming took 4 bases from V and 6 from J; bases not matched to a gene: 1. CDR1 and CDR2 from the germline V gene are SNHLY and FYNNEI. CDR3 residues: CASSVLAGNIQYF. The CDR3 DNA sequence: TGTGCCAGCAGTGTACTAGCGGGAAACATTCAGTACTTC.

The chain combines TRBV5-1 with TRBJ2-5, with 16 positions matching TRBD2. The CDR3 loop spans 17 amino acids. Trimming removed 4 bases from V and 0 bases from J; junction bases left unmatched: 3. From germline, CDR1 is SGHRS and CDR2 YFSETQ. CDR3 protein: CASSGGLAGGNQETQYF. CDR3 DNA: TGCGCCAGCAGCGGGGGACTAGCGGGAGGGAACCAAGAGACCCAGTACTTC.

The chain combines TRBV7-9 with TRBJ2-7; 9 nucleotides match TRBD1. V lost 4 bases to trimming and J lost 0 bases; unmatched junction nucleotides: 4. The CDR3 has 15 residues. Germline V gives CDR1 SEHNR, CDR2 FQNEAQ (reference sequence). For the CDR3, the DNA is TGTGCCAGCAGCTCAGACAGGGGGAACTCCTACGAGCAGTACTTC. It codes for CASSSDRGNSYEQYF.

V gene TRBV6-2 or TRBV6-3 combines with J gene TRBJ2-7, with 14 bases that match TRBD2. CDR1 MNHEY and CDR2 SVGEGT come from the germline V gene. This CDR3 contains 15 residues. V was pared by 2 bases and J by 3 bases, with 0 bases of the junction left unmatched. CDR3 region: CASSYGTSGGYEQYF. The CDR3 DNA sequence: TGTGCCAGCAGTTACGGGACTAGCGGGGGCTACGAGCAGTACTTC.

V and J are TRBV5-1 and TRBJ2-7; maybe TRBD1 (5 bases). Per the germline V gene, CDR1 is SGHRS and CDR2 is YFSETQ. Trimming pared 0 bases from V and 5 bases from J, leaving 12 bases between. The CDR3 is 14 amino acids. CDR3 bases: TGCGCCAGCAGCTTGGATCCCAGGGTAAACGAGCAGTACTTC. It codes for CASSLDPRVNEQYF.

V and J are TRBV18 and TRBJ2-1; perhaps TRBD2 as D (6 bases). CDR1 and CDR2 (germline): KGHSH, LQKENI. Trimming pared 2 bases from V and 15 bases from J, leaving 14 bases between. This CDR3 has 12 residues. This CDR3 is CASSPGVEGWFF. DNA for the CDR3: TGTGCCAGCTCACCAGGAGTGGAGGGTTGGTTCTTC.

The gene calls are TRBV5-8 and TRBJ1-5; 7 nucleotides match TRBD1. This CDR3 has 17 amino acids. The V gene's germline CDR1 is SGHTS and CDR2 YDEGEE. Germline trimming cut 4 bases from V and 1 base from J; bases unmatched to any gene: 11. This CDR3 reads CASSPGTEGGSNQPQHF. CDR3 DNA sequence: TGTGCCAGCAGCCCCGGGACAGAGGGTGGGAGCAATCAGCCCCAGCATTTT.

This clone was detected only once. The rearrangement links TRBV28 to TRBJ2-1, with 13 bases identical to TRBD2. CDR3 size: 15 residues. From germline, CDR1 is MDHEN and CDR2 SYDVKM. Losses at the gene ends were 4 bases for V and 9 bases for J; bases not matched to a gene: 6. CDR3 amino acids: CASSYETSGRIEQFF. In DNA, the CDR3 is TGTGCCAGCAGTTATGAGACTAGCGGGAGGATTGAGCAGTTCTTC.

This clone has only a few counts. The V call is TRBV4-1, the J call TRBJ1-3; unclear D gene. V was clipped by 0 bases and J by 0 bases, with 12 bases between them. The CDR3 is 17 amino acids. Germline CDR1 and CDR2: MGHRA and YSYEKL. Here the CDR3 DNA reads TGCGCCAGCAGCCAAGAAAGGGCCGGACTCTCTGGAAACACCATATATTTT. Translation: CASSQERAGLSGNTIYF.

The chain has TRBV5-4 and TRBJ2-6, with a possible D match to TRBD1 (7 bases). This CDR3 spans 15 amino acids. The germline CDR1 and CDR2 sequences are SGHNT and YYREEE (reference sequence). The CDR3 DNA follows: TGTGGTGGCGGGGACAGCCGCTCTGGGGCCAACGTCCTGACTTTC. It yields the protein CGGGDSRSGANVLTF.

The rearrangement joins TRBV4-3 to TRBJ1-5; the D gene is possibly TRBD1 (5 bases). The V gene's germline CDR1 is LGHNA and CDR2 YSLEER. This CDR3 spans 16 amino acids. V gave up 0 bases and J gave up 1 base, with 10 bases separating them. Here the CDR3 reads CASSQEAGMSNQPQHF. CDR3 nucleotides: TGCGCCAGCAGCCAAGAAGCAGGGATGAGCAATCAGCCCCAGCATTTT.

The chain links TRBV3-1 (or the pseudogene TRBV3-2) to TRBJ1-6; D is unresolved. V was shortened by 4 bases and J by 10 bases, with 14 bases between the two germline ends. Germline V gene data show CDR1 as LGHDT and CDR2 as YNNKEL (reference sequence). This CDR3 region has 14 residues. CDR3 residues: CASSPSPGNSPLHF. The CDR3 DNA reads TGTGCCAGCAGCCCGTCGCCGGGGAACTCACCCCTCCACTTT.

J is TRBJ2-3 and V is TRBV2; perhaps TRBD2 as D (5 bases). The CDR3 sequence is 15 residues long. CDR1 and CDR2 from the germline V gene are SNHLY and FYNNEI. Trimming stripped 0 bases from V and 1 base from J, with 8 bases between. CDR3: CASSEAGAGTDTQYF. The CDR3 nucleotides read TGTGCCAGCAGTGAAGCGGGAGCGGGCACAGATACGCAGTATTTT.

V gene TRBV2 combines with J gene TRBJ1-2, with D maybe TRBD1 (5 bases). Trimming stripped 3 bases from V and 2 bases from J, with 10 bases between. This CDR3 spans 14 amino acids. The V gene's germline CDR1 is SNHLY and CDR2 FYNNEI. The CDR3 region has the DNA TGTGCCAGCAGTGAGGGGGGGACCAACTATGGCTACACCTTC. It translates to CASSEGGTNYGYTF. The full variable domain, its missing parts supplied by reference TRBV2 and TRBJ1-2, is EPEVTQTPSHQVTQMGQEVILRCVPISNHLYFYWYRQILGQKVEFLVSFYNNEISEKSEIFDDQFSVERPDGSNFTLKIRSTKLEDSAMYFCASSEGGTNYGYTFGSGTRLTVV.

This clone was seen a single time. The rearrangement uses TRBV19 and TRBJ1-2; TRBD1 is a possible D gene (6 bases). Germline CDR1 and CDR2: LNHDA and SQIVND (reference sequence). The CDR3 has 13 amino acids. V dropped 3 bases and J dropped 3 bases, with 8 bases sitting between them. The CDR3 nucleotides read TGTGCCAGTAGTATGGGACAACACTATGGCTACACCTTC. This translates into CASSMGQHYGYTF.

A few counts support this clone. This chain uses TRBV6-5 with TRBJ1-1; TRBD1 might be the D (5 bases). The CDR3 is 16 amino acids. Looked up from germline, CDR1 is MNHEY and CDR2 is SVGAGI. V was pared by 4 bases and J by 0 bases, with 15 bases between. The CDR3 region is CASSFFREVMNTEAFF. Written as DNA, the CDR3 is TGTGCCAGCAGTTTTTTCAGGGAGGTAATGAACACTGAAGCTTTCTTT.

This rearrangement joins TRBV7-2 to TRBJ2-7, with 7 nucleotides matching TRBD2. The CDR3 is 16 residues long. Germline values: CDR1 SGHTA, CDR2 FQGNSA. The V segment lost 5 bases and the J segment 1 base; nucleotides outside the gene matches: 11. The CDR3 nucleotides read TGTGCCAGCAGCCCCGGATTAGCGGGCCCTTCCTACGAGCAGTACTTC. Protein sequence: CASSPGLAGPSYEQYF. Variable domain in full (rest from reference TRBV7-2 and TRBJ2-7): GAGVSQSPSNKVTEKGKDVELRCDPISGHTALYWYRQSLGQGLEFLIYFQGNSAPDKSGLPSDRFSAERTGGSVSTLTIQRTQQEDSAVYLCASSPGLAGPSYEQYFGPGTRLTVT.

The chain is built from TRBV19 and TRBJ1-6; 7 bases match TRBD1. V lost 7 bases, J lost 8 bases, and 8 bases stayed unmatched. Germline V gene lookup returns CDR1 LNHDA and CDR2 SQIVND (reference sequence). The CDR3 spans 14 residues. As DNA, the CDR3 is TGTGCCAGTACCCCGCCGGGACAGTATTCACCCCTCCACTTT. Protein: CASTPPGQYSPLHF. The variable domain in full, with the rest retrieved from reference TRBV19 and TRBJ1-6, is DGGITQSPKYLFRKEGQNVTLSCEQNLNHDAMYWYRQDPGQGLRLIYYSQIVNDFQKGDIAEGYSVSREKKESFPLTVTSAQKNPTAFYLCASTPPGQYSPLHFGNGTRLTVT.